A selection of T cell receptor beta chains follows, all from one sample in a study of cytomegalovirus exposure and HLA in healthy donors. Assay used: immunoSEQ multiplex PCR; TCRdb lists only in-frame clones, some missing. The sample consists of 150,000 to 200,000 clones, under 80% of them appearing once. Specimen: PBMCs. The receptors were sampled from a human donor in good health. The CDR3 runs from the conserved cysteine through the conserved F or W. The D gene is left open where the match is weak. Size values are once, few and many counts, or a class for expanded clones, and some rows have none.

j_gene | v_gene | d_gene | abundance | CDR3aa | CDR3nt
TRBJ1-4 | TRBV18 | . | once | CASSPPGAKEKLFF | TGTGCCAGCTCACCACCAGGGGCGAAGGAAAAACTGTTTTTT
TRBJ2-3 | TRBV6-1 | . | . | CASSEGWWGRKDTDTQYF | TGTGCCAGCAGTGAAGGATGGTGGGGCAGAAAGGATACAGATACGCAGTATTTT
TRBJ2-3 | TRBV5-6 | TRBD2 | . | CASSLALRGATDTQYF | TGTGCCAGCAGCTTGGCATTGCGGGGGGCCACAGATACGCAGTATTTT
TRBJ1-2 | TRBV19 | . | few | CASSTADNPAGNGYTF | TGTGCCAGTAGTACGGCGGACAACCCTGCGGGAAATGGCTACACCTTC
TRBJ1-6 | TRBV27 | . | . | CASSLGEPRVSPLHF | TGTGCCAGCAGTTTAGGAGAGCCCAGGGTGTCACCCCTCCACTTT
TRBJ2-7 | TRBV7-2 | . | . | CASSSQGIYEQYF | TGTGCCAGCAGCTCACAGGGAATCTACGAGCAGTACTTC
TRBJ2-7 | TRBV9 | . | . | CASSVDPTRGSYEQYF | TGTGCCAGCAGCGTAGACCCCACTCGGGGCTCCTACGAGCAGTACTTC
TRBJ2-1 | TRBV27 | TRBD2 | few | CASSLYSGGAYNEQFF | TGTGCCAGCAGTTTGTATAGCGGGGGGGCCTACAATGAGCAGTTCTTC
TRBJ2-3 | TRBV7-9 | TRBD2 | . | CASSPRGTSGGALRDTQYF | TGTGCCAGCAGCCCGCGCGGGACTAGCGGGGGGGCTTTGAGAGATACGCAGTATTTT
TRBJ2-7 | TRBV6-4 | TRBD1 | . | CASSEVWRDRGTYEQYF | TGTGCCAGCAGTGAAGTTTGGCGGGACAGGGGGACCTACGAGCAGTACTTC
TRBJ2-5 | TRBV9 | . | . | CASSVAGQETQYF | TGTGCCAGCAGCGTAGCGGGGCAAGAGACCCAGTACTTC
TRBJ1-2 | TRBV15 | TRBD1 | . | CATSRDSGTGLYGYTF | TGTGCCACCAGCAGGGATTCTGGGACAGGTCTCTATGGCTACACCTTC
TRBJ2-7 | TRBV4-3 | . | . | CASSQDLGTSYEQYF | TGCGCCAGCAGCCAAGATTTGGGCACCTCCTACGAGCAGTACTTC
TRBJ2-7 | TRBV6-1 | . | . | CASTELAGKGYEQYF | TGTGCCAGCACCGAATTGGCAGGGAAGGGCTACGAGCAGTACTTC
TRBJ1-2 | TRBV19 | . | . | CASRWASYGYTF | TGTGCCAGTAGGTGGGCGTCCTATGGCTACACCTTC
TRBJ1-5 | TRBV6-1 | TRBD1 | few | CASSETTGGGSNQPQHF | TGTGCCAGCAGTGAGACAACAGGGGGGGGTAGCAATCAGCCCCAGCATTTT
TRBJ2-7 | TRBV19 | . | . | CASSITGPKKGHEQYF | TGTGCCAGTAGTATTACTGGGCCTAAAAAGGGGCACGAGCAGTACTTC
TRBJ1-2 | TRBV5-6 | . | . | CASTSGQSRFGYTF | TGTGCCAGCACCTCAGGACAGTCTCGTTTCGGCTACACCTTC
TRBJ1-2 | TRBV18 | . | . | CASSPPSLAGSYGYTF | TGTGCCAGCTCACCACCGAGCTTAGCCGGATCCTATGGCTACACCTTC
TRBJ1-3 | TRBV5-1 | . | . | CASSLAGSFSGNTIYF | TGCGCCAGCAGCTTGGCAGGGTCATTCTCTGGAAACACCATATATTTT
TRBJ2-1 | TRBV7-9 | . | . | CASSSPPGETYNEQFF | TGTGCCAGCAGCTCCCCCCCGGGGGAAACCTACAATGAGCAGTTCTTC
TRBJ2-3 | TRBV7-2 | TRBD2 | . | CASSLVSGGAPDTQYF | TGTGCCAGCAGCTTAGTTAGCGGGGGGGCCCCAGATACGCAGTATTTT
TRBJ2-7 | TRBV29-1 | . | . | CSVELRAYEQYF | TGCAGCGTTGAACTCAGGGCCTACGAGCAGTACTTC
TRBJ2-2 | TRBV5-1 | TRBD2 | . | CASRQNRGGRERRLFF | TGCGCCAGCAGACAAAACCGGGGGGGCCGCGAAAGAAGGCTGTTTTTT
TRBJ2-7 | TRBV10-3 | TRBD2 | . | CAISPAGRSYEQYF | TGTGCCATCAGCCCAGCGGGGAGATCCTACGAGCAGTACTTC
TRBJ1-1 | TRBV6-6 | . | . | CASGGRATEAFF | TGTGCCAGCGGGGGCAGGGCCACTGAAGCTTTCTTT
TRBJ2-3 | TRBV7-3 | TRBD2 | few | CASSSNPTSGGASDTQYF | TGTGCCAGCAGCTCCAACCCGACTAGCGGGGGGGCCTCAGATACGCAGTATTTT
TRBJ2-2 | TRBV5-1 | . | . | CASSLSLTPGELFF | TGCGCCAGCAGCTTGAGTCTTACGCCTGGGGAGCTGTTTTTT
TRBJ1-5 | TRBV7-2 | . | few | CASSLDVYRGGNQPQHF | TGTGCCAGCAGCTTAGACGTTTACCGGGGGGGCAATCAGCCCCAGCATTTT
TRBJ2-6 | TRBV5-1 | . | . | CASSLGQAPSGANVLTF | TGCGCCAGCAGCTTGGGGCAGGCCCCCTCCGGGGCCAACGTCCTGACTTTC
TRBJ2-7 | TRBV7-2 | TRBD1 | once | CASSYHRGLTTYEQYF | TGTGCCAGCAGCTATCACAGGGGGCTAACAACCTACGAGCAGTACTTC
TRBJ1-2 | TRBV18 | TRBD1 | . | CASSPGQDHYGYTF | TGTGCCAGCTCACCTGGACAGGACCACTATGGCTACACCTTC
TRBJ1-2 | TRBV5-4 | . | few | CASSLKGTPYGYTF | TGTGCCAGCAGCTTGAAGGGGACACCCTATGGCTACACCTTC
TRBJ1-2 | TRBV13 | TRBD1 | . | CASSSRQGQWGYTF | TGTGCCAGCAGCTCCCGACAGGGCCAGTGGGGCTACACCTTC
TRBJ1-2 | TRBV27 | TRBD1 | once | CASSLQGAQNGYTF | TGTGCCAGCAGTTTACAGGGGGCGCAGAATGGCTACACCTTC
TRBJ1-2 | TRBV5-1 | . | . | CASSSTVDSYGYTF | TGCGCCAGCAGCTCTACGGTGGACAGCTATGGCTACACCTTC
TRBJ2-3 | TRBV5-1 | TRBD1 | once | CASSLAGGDTQYF | TGCGCCAGCAGCTTGGCAGGGGGAGATACGCAGTATTTT
TRBJ2-3 | TRBV7-3 | . | once | CASSLGGTDTQYF | TGTGCCAGCAGCTTAGGGGGGACAGATACGCAGTATTTT
TRBJ1-2 | TRBV6-5 | . | . | CASSGLQLSGYTF | TGTGCCAGCAGTGGGCTTCAGCTGAGCGGCTACACCTTC
TRBJ1-4 | TRBV19 | . | few | CASSFDTYEKLFF | TGTGCCAGTAGTTTCGACACATATGAAAAACTGTTTTTT
TRBJ2-7 | TRBV2 | TRBD1 | . | CASTRDREIVRNEQYF | TGTGCCAGCACCCGGGACAGGGAGATAGTTCGTAACGAGCAGTACTTC